The 30 T cell receptor beta chains below all came from one sample that was sequenced in a study of breast tumors, draining lymph nodes, adjacent tissues. TCRdb passed the multiplex PCR reads through MiXCR, listing each CDR3 protein once. This sample has 200,000 or so distinct CDR3 sequences, with 31% found just once. Samples came from axillary lymph nodes draining the breast cancer. The sample comprised axillary lymph node tissue. Every receptor here comes from a female donor with breast cancer. Some clones in this sample may be carry-over from other donors' samples.

This rearrangement joins TRBV19 to TRBJ1-1; 8 nucleotides agree with TRBD1. Germline CDR1 is LNHDA and CDR2 is SQIVND (reference sequence). This CDR3 is 13 amino acids long. V shed 6 bases, J shed 4 bases, and the junction held 4 bases outside the gene matches. CDR3 region: CASRAGGGTEAFF. CDR3 nucleotides: TGTGCCAGTAGGGCAGGGGGCGGCACTGAAGCTTTCTTT.

This clonotype was recorded many times. V and J are TRBV5-1 and TRBJ2-1, with 12 bases fitting TRBD2. The V gene end was trimmed by 0 bases and the J gene end by 1 base; junction bases not matched to a gene: 11. The CDR3 spans 20 residues. CDR1 and CDR2 from the germline V gene are SGHRS and YFSETQ. CDR3 coding DNA: TGCGCCAGCAGCTTGGTGCCTAGCGGGGGGGCGTTTGGGTCCTACAATGAGCAGTTCTTC. This gives the protein CASSLVPSGGAFGSYNEQFF.

This clonotype has a count of ten or more. The V gene is TRBV5-8, the J gene TRBJ2-5, with 9 nucleotides matching TRBD2. The J segment lost 5 bases and the V segment lost 4 bases, leaving 9 bases of the junction unmatched. CDR1 and CDR2 from the germline V gene are SGHTS and YDEGEE. CDR3 size: 15 residues. The chain's CDR3 is CASSHAGTSMETQYF. CDR3 DNA sequence: TGTGCCAGCAGCCACGCCGGGACTAGCATGGAGACCCAGTACTTC.

The sample holds many counts of this clonotype. This chain connects TRBV20-1 to TRBJ1-5; 9 nucleotides match TRBD1. The CDR3 length is 17 residues. V shed 3 bases, J shed 4 bases, and the junction held 13 bases outside the gene matches. In germline, CDR1 is DFQATT, CDR2 SNEGSKA (reference sequence). CDR3: CSARKAFRDRENQPQHF. Here the CDR3 DNA reads TGCAGTGCTAGGAAGGCGTTCCGGGACAGGGAAAATCAGCCCCAGCATTTT.

Comments on this clonotype: Being one base from a much bigger clone, this may be a read error. The chain recombines TRBV6-2 or TRBV6-3 with TRBJ2-2; the D gene is possibly TRBD2 (6 bases). This CDR3 is 15 amino acids long. V shed 7 bases and J shed 4 bases, with 16 bases lying between them. Germline V gene lookup returns CDR1 MNHEY and CDR2 SVGEGT. Here the CDR3 reads CASTPGGHLTGELFF. The CDR3 DNA sequence: TGTGCCAGCACCCCCGGAGGGCACCTCACCGGGGAGCTGTTTTTT.

The V gene is TRBV5-4, the J gene TRBJ2-3, with TRBD2 identical over 11 bases. CDR3 length: 20 amino acids. The V segment lost 4 bases and the J segment 0 bases; nucleotides outside the gene matches: 16. Germline values: CDR1 SGHNT, CDR2 YYREEE (reference sequence). The CDR3 DNA follows: TGTGCCAGCAGCACCGGACAGGGGTTAGCGGGAGGGATTAGCACAGATACGCAGTATTTT. Amino acids: CASSTGQGLAGGISTDTQYF.

To note about this clonotype: This may arise from a read error, as a much more abundant clone is one base away. The CDR3 ends on some other residue instead of the conserved phenylalanine or tryptophan, so this is likely a read error. V is TRBV20-1 and J is TRBJ2-4; D is perhaps TRBD1 (5 bases). From germline, CDR1 is DFQATT and CDR2 SNEGSKA (reference sequence). V gave up 0 bases and J gave up 0 bases, with 15 bases separating them. The CDR3 runs 17 residues. The CDR3 loop is CSARENQKGLAKNIQYL. For the CDR3, the DNA is TGCAGTGCTAGAGAGAATCAAAAGGGGCTAGCCAAAAACATTCAGTACCTC.

V is TRBV2 and J is TRBJ2-3, with 10 bases that match TRBD2. Germline CDR1 reads SNHLY; CDR2 reads FYNNEI. Trimming removed 7 bases from V and 2 bases from J; junction bases left unmatched: 12. This CDR3 spans 17 amino acids. CDR3 region: CASMAGLAGATTDTQYF. CDR3 DNA: TGTGCCAGCATGGCTGGGCTAGCGGGAGCCACCACAGATACGCAGTATTTT.

Worth noting for this clonotype: With a much larger clone just one base away, this may be a read error. J is TRBJ1-2 and V is TRBV6-6, with D possibly being TRBD1 (5 bases). The germline V gene has CDR1 MNHNY and CDR2 SVGAGI (reference sequence). This CDR3 is built from 15 residues. V lost 7 bases and J 5 bases, leaving 20 bases between the germline ends. The CDR3 region has the DNA TGTGCCAGCACACAGGCGCAGGGAGGTGGTTATGGCTACACCTTC. Its protein product is CASTQAQGGGYGYTF.

The sample holds many counts of this clonotype. This rearrangement joins TRBV5-6 to TRBJ2-5; D gene unclear. Germline CDR1 and CDR2: SGHDT and YYEEEE. The CDR3 spans 12 residues. Trimming took off 7 bases at V and 4 bases at J, with 11 bases between the two ends. The CDR3 nucleotides read TGTGCCAGCCCCCTCTCGGGAGAGACCCAGTACTTC. This gives the protein CASPLSGETQYF.

This chain joins TRBV2 and TRBJ1-5; TRBD1 aligns across 7 bases. This CDR3 has 15 amino acids. Germline CDR1 and CDR2: SNHLY and FYNNEI. With 6 bases clipped from V and 3 bases from J, the junction kept 8 bases outside the gene matches. CDR3 residues: CASRTGTEHNQPQHF. In DNA, the CDR3 is TGTGCCAGCAGGACCGGGACAGAGCACAATCAGCCCCAGCATTTT.

This clonotype was seen ten or more times. This rearrangement joins TRBV11-1 to TRBJ2-2; perhaps TRBD1 as D (5 bases). V was pared by 5 bases and J by 3 bases, with 13 bases between. CDR1 is SGHAT and CDR2 is FQDESV in the germline V gene (reference sequence). The CDR3 is 15 amino acids. This CDR3 reads CASSKPGADTGELFF. CDR3 sequence (DNA): TGTGCCAGCAGCAAACCTGGGGCCGACACCGGGGAGCTGTTTTTT.

This clonotype was seen repeatedly, ten times or more. The genes are TRBV24-1 and TRBJ2-3; TRBD1 might be the D (6 bases). Germline lookup yields CDR1 KGHDR and CDR2 SFDVKD. This CDR3 contains 15 residues. The V end was cut by 4 bases, the J end by 6 bases, with 16 bases between. CDR3 residues: CATSDQDRPKDTQYF. The DNA for the CDR3 is TGTGCCACCAGTGACCAAGACAGGCCCAAGGATACGCAGTATTTT.

This clonotype was observed many times. The chain employs TRBV9 and TRBJ1-3; 7 bases match TRBD1. The V gene end was trimmed by 1 base and the J gene end by 0 bases; junction bases not matched to a gene: 1. The length of the CDR3 is 15 residues. The germline gives CDR1 SGDLS, CDR2 YYNGEE. CDR3 region: CASSVQGDSGNTIYF. The CDR3 bases are TGTGCCAGCAGCGTACAGGGGGACTCTGGAAACACCATATATTTT.

In its sample, this clonotype was seen many times. The rearrangement uses TRBV3-1 and TRBJ1-2; no firm D call. The CDR3 spans 12 residues. Germline lookup yields CDR1 LGHDT and CDR2 YNNKEL (reference sequence). V was clipped by 7 bases and J by 3 bases, with 9 bases between them. CDR3 sequence (DNA): TGTGCCAGCACCGACGGGGACTATGGCTACACCTTC. Its translation: CASTDGDYGYTF.

This clonotype has a count of ten or more. The rearrangement uses TRBV19 and TRBJ1-2; a possible D gene is TRBD1 (6 bases). CDR1 and CDR2 (germline): LNHDA, SQIVND (reference sequence). The germline V and J ends were trimmed by 5 bases and 4 bases, with 11 bases remaining between them. This CDR3 has 13 amino acids. In DNA form, the CDR3 reads TGTGCCAGTAGTCCGGGACACCTCTATGGCTACACCTTC. Translating gives CASSPGHLYGYTF.

This clonotype was picked up many times. The chain links TRBV5-1 to TRBJ2-3; 15 nucleotides align to TRBD2. Germline V gene data show CDR1 as SGHRS and CDR2 as YFSETQ. This CDR3 region has 17 residues. V was clipped by 6 bases and J by 6 bases; unmatched bases: 11. CDR3 sequence: CASTPGGLAGGRDTQYF. CDR3 nucleotides: TGCGCCAGCACCCCCGGGGGACTAGCGGGAGGTCGGGATACGCAGTATTTT.

The chain carries TRBV10-1 and TRBJ2-7; TRBD2 aligns across 11 bases. The J segment lost 1 base and the V segment lost 10 bases, leaving 15 bases of the junction unmatched. CDR3 size: 17 residues. Looked up from germline, CDR1 is WNHNN and CDR2 is SYGVQD (reference sequence). The CDR3 region has the DNA TGCGCCAACTCCAACCAGATAGCGGGAGGGCCATCCTACGAGCAGTACTTC. It encodes CANSNQIAGGPSYEQYF.

This clonotype showed up many times. This chain uses TRBV15 with TRBJ1-5, with D hard to call. Germline loops: CDR1 LNHNV, CDR2 YYDKDF (reference sequence). There are 14 residues in the CDR3. The ends were cut back, 1 base at V and 5 bases at J, with 9 bases in the middle. CDR3 in amino acids: CATSRVGYYQPQHF. CDR3 DNA sequence: TGTGCCACCAGCAGAGTGGGATATTATCAGCCCCAGCATTTT.

This chain links TRBV2 with TRBJ2-3, with a weak D call TRBD2 (6 bases). The CDR3 is 15 amino acids. Germline CDR1 and CDR2: SNHLY and FYNNEI. Trimming cost V 1 base and J 11 bases, with 19 bases left between them. CDR3 in DNA: TGTGCCAGCAGTGAAGGCGGGGCCTCCTACAATGAGCAGTATTTT. It encodes CASSEGGASYNEQYF. The variable domain in full, completed from reference TRBV2 and TRBJ2-3, reads EPEVTQTPSHQVTQMGQEVILRCVPISNHLYFYWYRQILGQKVEFLVSFYNNEISEKSEIFDDQFSVERPDGSNFTLKIRSTKLEDSAMYFCASSEGGASYNEQYFGPGTRLTVL.

There are many counts of this clonotype. The gene calls are TRBV15 and TRBJ1-2; no clear D. The CDR3 extends over 13 amino acids. Looked up from germline, CDR1 is LNHNV and CDR2 is YYDKDF (reference sequence). Trimming took 0 bases from V and 8 from J, leaving 10 bases between them. CDR3 coding DNA: TGTGCCACCAGCAGAGATCCCCAGGAGGGCTACACCTTC. Protein product: CATSRDPQEGYTF.

CDR3 in amino acids: CASSRSGTGVNNEQYF. The CDR3 bases are TGTGCCAGCAGTAGATCCGGGACAGGGGTTAACAATGAGCAGTATTTT. The rearrangement joins TRBV7-6 to TRBJ2-3; 10 bases line up with TRBD1. This CDR3 comprises 16 residues. CDR1 SGHVS and CDR2 FNYEAQ come from the germline V gene. V was clipped by 6 bases and J by 11 bases; unmatched bases: 17.

This clonotype has only a few counts. It may be a read error: a sequence one base away is much more abundant. The gene calls are TRBV9 and TRBJ2-2; 7 bases match TRBD2. Germline CDR1 is SGDLS and CDR2 is YYNGEE. This CDR3 contains 16 residues. With V trimmed by 4 bases and J by 4 bases, 10 bases remained unmatched. CDR3 in amino acids: CASSPRGAGSTGELFF. The DNA for the CDR3 is TGTGCCAGCAGCCCCCGGGGAGCGGGGAGCACCGGGGAGCTGTTTTTT. Looking up the rest from reference TRBV9 and TRBJ2-2 gives the full variable domain: DSGVTQTPKHLITATGQRVTLRCSPRSGDLSVYWYQQSLDQGLQFLIQYYNGEERAKGNILERFSAQQFPDLHSELNLSSLELGDSALYFCASSPRGAGSTGELFFGEGSRLTVL.

On this clonotype itself: A read error may explain this, as a much larger clone is one base away. The rearrangement joins TRBV5-1 to TRBJ2-5; 7 bases are shared with TRBD1. Trimming cost V 6 bases and J 3 bases; bases outside gene matches: 8. The CDR3 length is 14 residues. The germline CDR1 and CDR2 sequences are SGHRS and YFSETQ. The CDR3 sequence: CASNPGQPKETQYF. In nucleotides, the CDR3 is TGCGCCAGCAATCCGGGACAGCCAAAAGAGACCCAGTACTTC.

The CDR3 DNA sequence: TGTGCCAGCAGCTTTATCTTGCACTACACAGATACGCAGTATTTT. This encodes CASSFILHYTDTQYF. The J gene is TRBJ2-3, the V gene TRBV5-5; no reliable D call. CDR3 length: 15 amino acids. Trimming cost V 2 bases and J 2 bases, with 12 bases left between them. Per germline, CDR1 SGHKS and CDR2 YYEKEE (reference sequence).

As for this clonotype: A much larger clone sits a single nucleotide away, making a read error possible. This sequence joins TRBV20-1 and TRBJ1-6; 8 bases are a match to TRBD1. Germline V CDR1 and CDR2: DFQATT, SNEGSKA (reference sequence). CDR3 size: 16 residues. The V segment lost 6 bases and the J segment 8 bases; nucleotides outside the gene matches: 15. The CDR3 nucleotides are TGCAGTGCGAGGATGACAGGGGTCCGCCCCGATTCACCCCTCCACTTT. Protein: CSARMTGVRPDSPLHF.

This clonotype appeared many times. The V gene is TRBV3-1, the J gene TRBJ1-4; D remains ambiguous. This CDR3 region has 15 residues. Trimming pared 5 bases from V and 0 bases from J, leaving 10 bases between. Per the germline V gene, CDR1 is LGHDT and CDR2 is YNNKEL (reference sequence). CDR3 DNA sequence: TGTGCCAGCAGCTTAGATTCAGCAACTAATGAAAAACTGTTTTTT. Its translation is CASSLDSATNEKLFF.

This chain links TRBV5-6 with TRBJ1-2; D remains unclear. The germline CDR1 and CDR2 sequences are SGHDT and YYEEEE. The CDR3 is made up of 12 amino acids. The ends were cut back, 5 bases at V and 5 bases at J, with 10 bases in the middle. Written as DNA, the CDR3 is TGTGCCAGCAGAAGGCCTGATTATGGCTACACCTTC. It specifies CASRRPDYGYTF. Based on the CDR3 plus reference TRBV5-6 and TRBJ1-2, the full variable domain is DAGVTQSPTHLIKTRGQQVTLRCSPKSGHDTVSWYQQALGQGPQFIFQYYEEEERQRGNFPDRFSGHQFPNYSSELNVNALLLGDSALYLCASRRPDYGYTFGSGTRLTVV.

The table lists this clonotype with many counts. The chain combines TRBV25-1 with TRBJ2-1; 8 bases are a match to TRBD1. This CDR3 has 16 amino acids. Germline CDR1 MGHDK, CDR2 SYGVNS. V lost 4 bases and J lost 3; bases outside the gene matches: 8. CDR3 loop: CASSVPGTGSYNEQFF. As DNA, the CDR3 is TGTGCCAGCAGTGTCCCCGGGACAGGTAGCTACAATGAGCAGTTCTTC.

This chain links TRBV20-1 with TRBJ1-2; the match to TRBD1 covers 8 bases. The CDR3 extends over 14 amino acids. Germline CDR1 reads DFQATT; CDR2 reads SNEGSKA (reference sequence). The CDR3 is CSRRPRDRSNGYTF. CDR3 nucleotide sequence: TGCAGCCGCCGTCCCCGGGACAGGAGCAATGGCTACACCTTC.